This TCR beta chain derives from a study of blood T cell repertoires in COVID-19 (dated by TCRdb to the early 2020s). For context, the study as a whole: Collaborator samples came from the United States, Italy and Spain and covered acute and convalescent phases of COVID-19. The prospective study material was composed of cDNA or gDNA derived from T cells, B-cell-depleted T cells, or PBMCs. Subjects who had been exposed to COVID-19, were actively infected with it, or had recovered from it provided the deeply sampled blood TCRbeta repertoires that made up the dataset. The repertoires were made available in a free public database intended to serve as a resource for research on the immune response to SARS-CoV-2. Samples were obtained from the ongoing ImmuneRACE study (first 160 participants) and from 1,254 subjects provided by 6 global collaborators. The sample metadata nearly always contained a de-identified subject ID, COVID-19 status, age in years and sex. Where available, HLA class I and class II types were obtained from metadata supplied by the sample provider rather than from assay-based typing.

As to this clone: Which antigen it targets is not known. Base qualities were left out, and no much larger clone turns up one base away.

One collaborating source in Seattle enrolled patients during active infection and followed them longitudinally through the course of disease. Whole blood was collected in K2EDTA tubes by collaborating institutions according to the institutions' own protocols. For TCRbeta analysis, collaborator samples were shipped as frozen whole blood, as isolated PBMCs, or as DNA extracted from either sample type. V is reduced by 2 bases and J by 6 bases, leaving a spacing of 11 bases between them. Reading from cysteine to phenylalanine, the CDR3 counts 15 amino acids. The entry retains the CDR3 DNA only, 45 bases that are in frame from base 1. CDR1 and CDR2 were assigned from the germline V gene as SGHTA and FQGNSA. Points the paper makes about the study in general: The quantity of clinical and demographic metadata differed by source and by participant and was supplied without curation.

The immunoSEQ Assay, a bias-controlled multiplex PCR, was used to amplify TCRbeta CDR3 regions from genomic DNA. Processing in the source paper ran as follows. Nucleated cell counts per sample were estimated from amplification of reference gene primers within the assay. To quantify the absolute abundance of each unique TCRbeta CDR3 rearrangement, sequence reads were collapsed and filtered. Productive Simpson clonality was computed per sample as the square root of Simpson's diversity index over productive rearrangements. TCRdb retrieved this table from immuneACCESS and kept in-frame rearrangements only. Not all clones are present; in checked studies, unresolved V genes account for under half, and no reason is known for the remainder. Clone size and the V and J calls come from that table; the DNA yielded D and trimming. This sample gives about 28,000 clones in total; 85% to 95% of them show up just once. Together, the top ten hold approximately 0.84% of the sample.

Sequences were obtained from peripheral blood. This chain joins TRBV7-2 to TRBJ1-6, and possibly TRBD1, on 5 matching bases. The source of this sequence is a woman between 65 and 79 years old with COVID-19, enrolled during active disease. The bases are TGTGCCAGCAGCTTAACTGGACAAGTTAATTCACCCCTCCACTTT. Its product reads: CASSLTGQVNSPLHF.